This entry features one T cell receptor beta chain sequence. The antigen remains unidentified. This entry comes from a study of radiotherapy plus CTLA-4 blockade in lung cancer. Findings of the study overall: Interferon-beta and early blood T cell clone dynamics reportedly predicted response best. In blood, TCR clones derived from the tumor expanded after radiotherapy plus ipilimumab.

The method was immunoSEQ multiplex PCR; TCRdb's version includes in-frame clones alone and lacks a portion of them. The repertoire holds about 80,000 clones, around 79% seen once, with approximately 24% in the top ten. The CDR3 is 16 residues long. Trimming stripped 0 bases from V and 0 bases from J, with 10 bases between. The V gene's germline CDR1 is SGHTA and CDR2 FQGNSA. This chain uses TRBV7-2 with TRBJ2-3, with D perhaps TRBD2 (7 bases). This sequence originates from a human donor with non-small cell lung cancer whose response to radiotherapy plus ipilimumab could not be evaluated. Some clones in this sample may be carry-over from other donors' samples. This material consisted of peripheral blood, taken from a patient treated with radiotherapy plus ipilimumab. CDR3 sequence reads: CASSLAGGPSTDTQYF. CDR3 nucleotides: TGTGCCAGCAGCTTAGCGGGGGGGCCTAGCACAGATACGCAGTATTTT.